The 16 T cell receptor beta chains presented below share a single source sample, sequenced in a study of OX40 agonist ivuxolimab in advanced cancers. TCRdb's copy holds only in-frame clones and misses some; the assay was immunoSEQ multiplex PCR. The data contain approximately 43,000 clones, around 92% of them singletons. This specimen consisted of CD4+ or CD8+ T cells sorted from blood, obtained in a trial of the OX40 agonist ivuxolimab. These receptors were taken from an adult with an advanced solid tumor such as melanoma, head and neck, liver or kidney cancer.

The chain joins TRBV7-6 to TRBJ1-5; 7 bases line up with TRBD1. Germline CDR1 and CDR2: SGHVS and FNYEAQ. J lost 7 bases, V lost 4 bases, and 10 bases had no gene match. The CDR3 totals 15 residues. The CDR3: CASSSDATGSQPQHF. CDR3 bases: TGTGCCAGCAGCTCAGACGCGACAGGGTCCCAGCCCCAGCATTTT.

This clone was detected only a few times. The chain links TRBV2 to TRBJ1-6, with D uncertain. Germline CDR1 reads SNHLY; CDR2 reads FYNNEI. The CDR3 is made up of 12 amino acids. Trimming stripped 4 bases from V and 9 bases from J, with 7 bases between. The CDR3 region is CASSGRASPLHF. CDR3 in DNA: TGTGCCAGCAGTGGGAGGGCTTCACCCCTCCACTTT.

This clone was detected only a few times. This rearrangement joins TRBV5-1 to TRBJ2-3; 11 bases map to TRBD1. This CDR3 has 16 residues. The germline CDR1 and CDR2 sequences are SGHRS and YFSETQ. With V trimmed by 3 bases and J by 0 bases, 3 bases remained unmatched. CDR3: CASSYGTGGSTDTQYF. Written as DNA, the CDR3 is TGCGCCAGCAGCTATGGGACAGGGGGTAGCACAGATACGCAGTATTTT.

This chain links TRBV6-1 with TRBJ1-5; tentative D call: TRBD1 (6 bases). V shed 7 bases and J shed 6 bases, with 16 bases lying between them. The germline gives CDR1 MNHNS, CDR2 SASEGT. This CDR3 is built from 14 residues. This chain's CDR3 is CASTPAGVGQPQHF. Written as DNA, the CDR3 is TGTGCCAGCACCCCAGCAGGGGTGGGTCAGCCCCAGCATTTT.

The rearrangement links TRBV5-6 to TRBJ1-4, with D perhaps TRBD1 (6 bases). There are 15 residues in the CDR3. The V end was cut by 4 bases, the J end by 4 bases, with 14 bases between. Germline V lookup: CDR1 SGHDT, CDR2 YYEEEE. In DNA, the CDR3 is TGTGCCAGCAGCGGTGACAGGAGCTTTAATGAAAAACTGTTTTTT. Its protein product is CASSGDRSFNEKLFF.

The rearrangement joins TRBV4-2 to TRBJ2-7; the D gene is possibly TRBD1 (6 bases). The length of the CDR3 is 14 residues. Germline CDR1 and CDR2: LGHNA and YNFKEQ. Trimming removed 3 bases at V and 6 bases at J, with 15 bases between. The CDR3: CASSQYGTGFEQYF. CDR3 nucleotides: TGTGCCAGCAGCCAGTACGGAACAGGGTTCGAGCAGTACTTC.

This sequence joins TRBV11-3 and TRBJ2-5; D is ambiguous. The end of the DNA aligns better with TRBJ2-7, so the J call may be wrong. The CDR3 is made up of 13 amino acids. Germline V CDR1 and CDR2: SGHNT, YENEEA. The CDR3 DNA reads TGTGCCAGCAGGGGGTTGTTCACCTACGAGCAGTACTTC. As protein: CASRGLFTYEQYF.

The chain couples TRBV6-6 to TRBJ1-2, with a tentative D call TRBD1 (6 bases). Deletions cut 6 bases from V and 8 bases from J, with 19 bases between. The CDR3 extends over 14 amino acids. Germline V CDR1 and CDR2: MNHNY, SVGAGI (reference sequence). CDR3 nucleotides: TGTGCCAGCAGCCTCCGCAGGGAAGGGGGGGGCTACACCTTC. It translates to CASSLRREGGGYTF.

The chain joins TRBV6-1 to TRBJ1-1; no reliable D call. CDR1 and CDR2 from the germline V gene are MNHNS and SASEGT. This CDR3 comprises 15 residues. V dropped 0 bases and J dropped 6 bases, with 14 bases sitting between them. CDR3 DNA: TGTGCCAGCAGTGAAGCAAAGGGCCGTGGGTCTGAAGCTTTCTTT. It yields the protein CASSEAKGRGSEAFF.

This CDR3 is CASSSERRSTEAFF. The DNA for the CDR3 is TGTGCCAGCAGTTCCGAAAGGAGGAGCACTGAAGCTTTCTTT. This chain connects TRBV6-6 to TRBJ1-1; the D is unclear. This CDR3 is 14 amino acids long. V was cut by 4 bases and J by 4 bases, with 13 bases left in between. The germline V gene encodes CDR1 MNHNY and CDR2 SVGAGI (reference sequence).

The V call is TRBV5-4, the J call TRBJ2-5, with TRBD2 matching 11 bases. J lost 9 bases, V lost 3 bases, and 10 bases had no gene match. The germline CDR1 and CDR2 sequences are SGHNT and YYREEE (reference sequence). This CDR3 has 15 residues. The CDR3 loop reads CASSYSGGDYQAQYF. CDR3 nucleotide sequence: TGTGCCAGCAGCTATAGCGGGGGGGACTACCAGGCCCAGTACTTC.

The rearrangement uses TRBV6-1 and TRBJ2-1, with D perhaps matching TRBD1 (6 bases). The CDR3 is made up of 13 amino acids. V was shortened by 6 bases and J by 7 bases, with 13 bases between the two germline ends. Germline V gene data show CDR1 as MNHNS and CDR2 as SASEGT. The CDR3: CASSADRFNEQFF. The CDR3, as DNA: TGTGCCAGCAGCGCCGACAGGTTTAATGAGCAGTTCTTC.

CDR3 DNA: TGTGCCAGCAGTTGGCAGGGGGCAGGAAATACGCAGTATTTT. This sequence encodes CASSWQGAGNTQYF. This rearrangement joins TRBV27 to TRBJ2-3, with 8 bases that match TRBD1. V trimming: 4 bases; J trimming: 7 bases; junction bases outside the gene matches: 7. Germline lookup yields CDR1 MNHEY and CDR2 SMNVEV (reference sequence). The CDR3 totals 14 residues.

The CDR3 DNA reads TGTGCCAGCAGGGAGGACACCCCTGGCTATGGCTACACCTTC. It translates to CASREDTPGYGYTF. The genes are TRBV2 and TRBJ1-2, with a weak D call TRBD1 (5 bases). V was clipped by 6 bases and J by 4 bases, with 15 bases between them. The CDR3 totals 14 residues. Germline CDR1 reads SNHLY; CDR2 reads FYNNEI.

This clone was seen more than once but under ten times. In DNA form, the CDR3 reads TGTGCCAGCAGTTTAGGTTTAGGAGCTTTCTTT. Its translation is CASSLGLGAFF. The gene calls are TRBV28 and TRBJ1-1; D is undetermined. This CDR3 is built from 11 residues. Looked up from germline, CDR1 is MDHEN and CDR2 is SYDVKM. V lost 2 bases, J lost 10 bases, and 8 bases lay in between.

V is TRBV7-2 and J is TRBJ2-7; D ambiguous. Trimming removed 5 bases at V and 0 bases at J, with 14 bases between. CDR3 size: 15 residues. Germline V gene sequence: CDR1 SGHTA, CDR2 FQGNSA. CDR3 in amino acids: CASSPRASSSYEQYF. In DNA form, the CDR3 reads TGTGCCAGCAGCCCAAGGGCCAGCTCCTCCTACGAGCAGTACTTC.